Described below is a single T cell receptor (beta chain) sequence and its context. TCRdb's table, derived via immunoSEQ multiplex PCR, lists solely in-frame clones and lacks some. The sample holds under 100,000 clones; approximately 96% are singletons and the top ten take 0.6% to 0.85%. The donors were in the approximately 120-subject validation cohort; that cohort was separate from the approximately 670-subject first cohort. This sample stems from a study of cytomegalovirus exposure and HLA in healthy donors. This TCR was sampled from a man younger than 35 in good health and CMV-seronegative. The specimen sequenced was PBMCs.

The CDR3 loop reads CASSHKEGTEQYV. CDR3 bases: TGTGCCAGCAGTCACAAGGAGGGGACCGAGCAGTACGTC. This chain links TRBV6-1 with TRBJ2-7; D might be TRBD2 (6 bases). The CDR3 contains 13 residues. The V gene lost 5 bases and the J gene lost 6 bases, with 14 bases spanning the gap. The germline V gene has CDR1 MNHNS and CDR2 SASEGT.